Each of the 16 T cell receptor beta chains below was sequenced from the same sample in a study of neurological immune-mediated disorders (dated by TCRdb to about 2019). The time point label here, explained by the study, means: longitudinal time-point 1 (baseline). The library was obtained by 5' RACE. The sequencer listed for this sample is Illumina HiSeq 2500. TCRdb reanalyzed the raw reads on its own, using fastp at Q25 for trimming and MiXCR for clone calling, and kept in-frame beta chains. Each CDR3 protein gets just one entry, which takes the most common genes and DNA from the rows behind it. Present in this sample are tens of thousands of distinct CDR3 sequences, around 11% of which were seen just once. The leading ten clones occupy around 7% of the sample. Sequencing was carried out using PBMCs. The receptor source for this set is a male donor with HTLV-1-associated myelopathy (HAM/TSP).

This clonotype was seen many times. The chain's CDR3 is CASSLSIQGEAFF. The CDR3 nucleotides are TGTGCCAGCAGTTTAAGTATCCAGGGCGAAGCTTTCTTT. J is TRBJ1-1 and V is TRBV28; a weak D match, TRBD1 (5 bases). The V end lost 2 bases, the J end lost 8 bases, and 12 bases lay between the germline ends. This CDR3 is 13 amino acids long. Germline loops: CDR1 MDHEN, CDR2 SYDVKM.

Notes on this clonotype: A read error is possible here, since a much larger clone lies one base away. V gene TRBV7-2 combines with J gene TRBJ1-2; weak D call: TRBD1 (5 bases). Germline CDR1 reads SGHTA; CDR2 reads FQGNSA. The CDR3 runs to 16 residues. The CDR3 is CAISLSRRQGNYGYTF. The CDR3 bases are TGTGCCATCAGCTTATCCCGGCGGCAGGGTAACTATGGCTACACCTTC.

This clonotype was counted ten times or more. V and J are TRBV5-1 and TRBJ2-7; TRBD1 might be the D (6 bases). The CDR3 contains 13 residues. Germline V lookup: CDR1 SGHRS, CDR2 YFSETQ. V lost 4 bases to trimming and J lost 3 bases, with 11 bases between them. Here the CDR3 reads CASSPQGNYEQYF. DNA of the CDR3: TGCGCCAGCAGCCCACAGGGAAACTACGAGCAGTACTTC.

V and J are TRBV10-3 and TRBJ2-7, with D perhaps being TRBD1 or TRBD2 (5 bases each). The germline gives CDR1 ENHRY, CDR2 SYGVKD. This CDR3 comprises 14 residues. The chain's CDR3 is CAATPGTWTYEQYF. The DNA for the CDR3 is TGTGCTGCGACCCCGGGGACGTGGACCTACGAGCAGTACTTC.

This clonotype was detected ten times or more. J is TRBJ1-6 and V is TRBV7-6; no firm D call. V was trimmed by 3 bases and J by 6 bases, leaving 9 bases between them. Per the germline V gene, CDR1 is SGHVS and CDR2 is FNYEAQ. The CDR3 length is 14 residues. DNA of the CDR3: TGTGCCAGCAGCTTGGAGGGTGGTAATTCACCCCTCCACTTT. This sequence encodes CASSLEGGNSPLHF.

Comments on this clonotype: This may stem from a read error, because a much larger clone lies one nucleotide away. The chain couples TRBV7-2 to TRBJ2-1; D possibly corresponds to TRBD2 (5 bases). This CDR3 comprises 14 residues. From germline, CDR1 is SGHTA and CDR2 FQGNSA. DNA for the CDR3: TGTGTCAGCAGCTTATTGAGCGGCTACAATGAGCAGTTCTTC. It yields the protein CVSSLLSGYNEQFF.

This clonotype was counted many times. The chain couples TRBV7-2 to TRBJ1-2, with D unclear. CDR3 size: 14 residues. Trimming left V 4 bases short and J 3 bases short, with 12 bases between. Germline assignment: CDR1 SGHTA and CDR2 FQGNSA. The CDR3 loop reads CASSSQGSDYGYTF. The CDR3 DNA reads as TGTGCCAGCAGCTCTCAAGGGTCGGACTATGGCTACACCTTC.

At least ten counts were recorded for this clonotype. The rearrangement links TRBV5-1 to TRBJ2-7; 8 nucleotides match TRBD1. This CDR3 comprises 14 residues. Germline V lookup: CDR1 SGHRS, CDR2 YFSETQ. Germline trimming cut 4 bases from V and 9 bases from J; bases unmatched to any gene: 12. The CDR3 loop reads CASSPQGGLFRQYF. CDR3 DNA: TGCGCCAGCAGCCCACAGGGGGGTTTATTCCGGCAGTACTTC. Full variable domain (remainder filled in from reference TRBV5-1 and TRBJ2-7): KAGVTQTPRYLIKTRGQQVTLSCSPISGHRSVSWYQQTPGQGLQFLFEYFSETQRNKGNFPGRFSGRQFSNSRSEMNVSTLELGDSALYLCASSPQGGLFRQYFGPGTRLTVT.

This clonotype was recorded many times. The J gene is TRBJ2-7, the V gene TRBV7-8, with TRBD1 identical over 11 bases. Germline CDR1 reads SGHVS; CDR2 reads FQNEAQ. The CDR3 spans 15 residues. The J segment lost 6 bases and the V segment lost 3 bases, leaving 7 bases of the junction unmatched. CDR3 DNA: TGTGCCAGCAGCTTGACCCCGGGACAGGGGGGCGAGCAGTACTTC. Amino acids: CASSLTPGQGGEQYF.

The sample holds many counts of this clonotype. The CDR3 DNA sequence: TGCGCCAGCAGCACCAGGGATTCCACCGGGGAGCTGTTTTTT. This translates into CASSTRDSTGELFF. This rearrangement joins TRBV5-1 to TRBJ2-2, with D possibly TRBD1 on 5 matching bases. The V end was cut by 4 bases, the J end by 4 bases, with 11 bases between. The CDR3 is 14 residues long. Per the germline V gene, CDR1 is SGHRS and CDR2 is YFSETQ. The entire variable domain, with the rest obtained from reference TRBV5-1 and TRBJ2-2, is as follows: KAGVTQTPRYLIKTRGQQVTLSCSPISGHRSVSWYQQTPGQGLQFLFEYFSETQRNKGNFPGRFSGRQFSNSRSEMNVSTLELGDSALYLCASSTRDSTGELFFGEGSRLTVL.

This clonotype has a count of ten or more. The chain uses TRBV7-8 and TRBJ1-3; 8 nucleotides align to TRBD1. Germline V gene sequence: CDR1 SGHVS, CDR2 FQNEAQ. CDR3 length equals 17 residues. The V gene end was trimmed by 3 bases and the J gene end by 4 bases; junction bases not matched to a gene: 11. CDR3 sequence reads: CASSFSRGRGAGNTIYF. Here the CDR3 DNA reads TGTGCCAGCAGCTTTTCCAGGGGGCGAGGAGCGGGAAACACCATATATTTT.

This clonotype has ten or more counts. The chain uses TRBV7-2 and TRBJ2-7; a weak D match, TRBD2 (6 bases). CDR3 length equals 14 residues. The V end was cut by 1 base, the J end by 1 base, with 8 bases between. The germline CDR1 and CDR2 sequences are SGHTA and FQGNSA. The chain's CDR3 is CASSLVGGSYEQYF. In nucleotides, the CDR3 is TGTGCCAGCAGCTTAGTGGGGGGATCCTACGAGCAGTACTTC.

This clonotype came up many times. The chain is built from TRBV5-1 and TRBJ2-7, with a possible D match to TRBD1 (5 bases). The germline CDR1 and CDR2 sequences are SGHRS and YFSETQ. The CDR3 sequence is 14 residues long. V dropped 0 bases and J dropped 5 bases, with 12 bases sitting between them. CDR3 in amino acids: CASSLGQTYDEQYF. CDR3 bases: TGCGCCAGCAGCTTGGGACAGACTTACGACGAGCAGTACTTC.

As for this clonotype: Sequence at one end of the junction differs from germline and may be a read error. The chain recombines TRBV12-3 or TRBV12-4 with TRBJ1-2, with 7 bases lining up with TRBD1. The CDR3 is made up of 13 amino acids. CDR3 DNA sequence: TGTGCCGGCAGTCGGGGACAGAACTATGGCTACACCTTC. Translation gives CAGSRGQNYGYTF.

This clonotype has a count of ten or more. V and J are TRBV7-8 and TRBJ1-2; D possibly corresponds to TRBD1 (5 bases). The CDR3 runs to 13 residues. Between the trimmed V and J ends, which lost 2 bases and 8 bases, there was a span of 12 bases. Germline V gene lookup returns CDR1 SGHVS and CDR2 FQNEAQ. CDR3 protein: CASSLRGGGGYTF. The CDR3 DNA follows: TGTGCCAGCAGCTTACGGGGGGGAGGAGGCTACACCTTC.

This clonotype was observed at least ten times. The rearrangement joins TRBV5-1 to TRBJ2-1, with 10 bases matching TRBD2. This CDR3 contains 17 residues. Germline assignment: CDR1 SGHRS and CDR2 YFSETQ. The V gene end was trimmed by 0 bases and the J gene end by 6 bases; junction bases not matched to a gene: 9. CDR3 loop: CASSLEGSGGTPNEQFF. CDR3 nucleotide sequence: TGCGCCAGCAGCTTGGAAGGTAGCGGGGGGACCCCCAATGAGCAGTTCTTC.